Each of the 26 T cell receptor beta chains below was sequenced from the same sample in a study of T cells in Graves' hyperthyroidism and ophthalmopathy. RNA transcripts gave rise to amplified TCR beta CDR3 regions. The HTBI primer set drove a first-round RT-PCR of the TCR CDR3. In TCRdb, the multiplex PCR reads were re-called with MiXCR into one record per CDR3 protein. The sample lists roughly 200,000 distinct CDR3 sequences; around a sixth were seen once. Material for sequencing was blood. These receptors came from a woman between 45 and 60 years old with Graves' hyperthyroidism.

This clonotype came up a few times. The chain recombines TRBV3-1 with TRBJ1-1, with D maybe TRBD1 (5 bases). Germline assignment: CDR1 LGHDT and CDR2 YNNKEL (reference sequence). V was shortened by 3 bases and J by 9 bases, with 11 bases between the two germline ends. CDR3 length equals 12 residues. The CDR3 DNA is TGTGCCAGCAGCCAGTTACAGGATCAAGCTTTCTTT. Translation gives CASSQLQDQAFF.

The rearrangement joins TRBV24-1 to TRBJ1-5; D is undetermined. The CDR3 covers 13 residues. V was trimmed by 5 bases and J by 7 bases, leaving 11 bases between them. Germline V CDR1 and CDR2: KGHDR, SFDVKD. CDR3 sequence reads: CATSGGNYQPQHF. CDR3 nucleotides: TGTGCCACCAGTGGAGGGAATTACCAGCCCCAGCATTTT.

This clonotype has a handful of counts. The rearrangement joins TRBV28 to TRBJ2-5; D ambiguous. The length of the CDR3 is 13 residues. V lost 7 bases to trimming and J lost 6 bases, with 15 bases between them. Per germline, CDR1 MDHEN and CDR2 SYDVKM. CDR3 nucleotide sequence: TGTGCCAGCATCAGTATTGACGTGAAGACCCAGTACTTC. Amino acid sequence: CASISIDVKTQYF.

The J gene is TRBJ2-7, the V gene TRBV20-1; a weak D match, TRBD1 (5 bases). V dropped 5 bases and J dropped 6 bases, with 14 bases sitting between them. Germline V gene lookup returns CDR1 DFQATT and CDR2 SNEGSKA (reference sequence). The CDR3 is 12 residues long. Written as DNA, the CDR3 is TGCAGTGCTCTACAGGTTACTACCGAGCAGTACTTC. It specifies CSALQVTTEQYF.

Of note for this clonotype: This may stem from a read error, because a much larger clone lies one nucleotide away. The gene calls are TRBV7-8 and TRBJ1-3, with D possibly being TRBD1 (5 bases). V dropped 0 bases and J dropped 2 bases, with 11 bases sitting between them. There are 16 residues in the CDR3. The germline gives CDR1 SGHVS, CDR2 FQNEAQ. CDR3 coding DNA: TGTGCCAGCAGCTTAGCGCCGGGGGGTCCTGGAAACACCATATATTTT. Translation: CASSLAPGGPGNTIYF.

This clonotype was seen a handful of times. DNA of the CDR3: TGTGCCGGCGCCCCCAGCTCCTACAATGAGCAGTTCTTC. It yields the protein CAGAPSSYNEQFF. The rearrangement links TRBV7-9 to TRBJ2-1; unclear D gene. Germline V lookup: CDR1 SEHNR, CDR2 FQNEAQ (reference sequence). The CDR3 is 13 residues long. Trimming stripped 11 bases from V and 0 bases from J, with 11 bases between.

The CDR3 nucleotides read TGTGCCAGCAGCCGAGTAAGGGGCTACACCTTC. Translated, it gives CASSRVRGYTF. J is TRBJ1-2 and V is TRBV9; D not resolved. The CDR3 covers 11 residues. The germline V and J ends were trimmed by 4 bases and 8 bases, with 9 bases remaining between them. The germline CDR1 and CDR2 sequences are SGDLS and YYNGEE.

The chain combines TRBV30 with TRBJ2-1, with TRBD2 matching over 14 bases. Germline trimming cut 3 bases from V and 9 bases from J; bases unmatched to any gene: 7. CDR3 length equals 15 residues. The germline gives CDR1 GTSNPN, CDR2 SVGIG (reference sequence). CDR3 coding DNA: TGTGCCTGGAGAGCGACTAGCGGGAGGGCCACTGAGCAGTTCTTC. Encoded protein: CAWRATSGRATEQFF. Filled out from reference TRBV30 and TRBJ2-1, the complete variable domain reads SQTIHQWPATLVQPVGSPLSLECTVEGTSNPNLYWYRQAAGRGLQLLFYSVGIGQISSEVPQNLSASRPQDRQFILSSKKLLLSDSGFYLCAWRATSGRATEQFFGPGTRLTVL.

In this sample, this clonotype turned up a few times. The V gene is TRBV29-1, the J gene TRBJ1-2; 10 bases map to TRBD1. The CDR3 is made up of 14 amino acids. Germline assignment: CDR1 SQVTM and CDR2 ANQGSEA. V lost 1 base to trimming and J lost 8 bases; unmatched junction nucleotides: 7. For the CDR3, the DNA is TGCAGCGTTGAAGGTCAGACAGGGGGCGCCGGCTACACCTTC. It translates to CSVEGQTGGAGYTF. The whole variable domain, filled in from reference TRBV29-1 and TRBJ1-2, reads SAVISQKPSRDICQRGTSLTIQCQVDSQVTMMFWYRQQPGQSLTLIATANQGSEATYESGFVIDKFPISRPNLTFSTLTVSNMSPEDSSIYLCSVEGQTGGAGYTFGSGTRLTVV.

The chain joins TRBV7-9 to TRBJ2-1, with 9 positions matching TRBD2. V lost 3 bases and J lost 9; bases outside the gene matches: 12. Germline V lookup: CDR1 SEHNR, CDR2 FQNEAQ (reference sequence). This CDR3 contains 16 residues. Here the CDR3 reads CASSFSAGGPFGEQFF. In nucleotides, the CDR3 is TGTGCCAGCAGCTTCTCCGCGGGAGGGCCGTTCGGTGAGCAGTTCTTC.

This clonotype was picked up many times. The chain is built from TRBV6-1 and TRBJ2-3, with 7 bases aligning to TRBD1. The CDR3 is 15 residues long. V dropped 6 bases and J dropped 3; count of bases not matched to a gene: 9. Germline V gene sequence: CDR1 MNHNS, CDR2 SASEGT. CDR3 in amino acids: CASRQDRWPTDTQYF. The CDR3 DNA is TGTGCCAGCAGACAGGACAGGTGGCCGACAGATACGCAGTATTTT.

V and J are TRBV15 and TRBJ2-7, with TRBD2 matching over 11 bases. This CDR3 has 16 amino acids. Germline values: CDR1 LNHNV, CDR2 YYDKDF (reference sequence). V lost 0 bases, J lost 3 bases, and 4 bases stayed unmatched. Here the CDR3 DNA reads TGTGCCACCAGCAGAGATCAACTAGCGGGAGACTACGAGCAGTACTTC. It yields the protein CATSRDQLAGDYEQYF.

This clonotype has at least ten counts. The CDR3 sequence is CASSQERTGNTEAFF. CDR3 DNA sequence: TGTGCCAGCAGCCAAGAGAGGACGGGAAACACTGAAGCTTTCTTT. This chain uses TRBV3-1 with TRBJ1-1; D gene uncertain. V lost 0 bases, J lost 2 bases, and 10 bases lay in between. In germline, CDR1 is LGHDT, CDR2 YNNKEL (reference sequence). This CDR3 has 15 residues.

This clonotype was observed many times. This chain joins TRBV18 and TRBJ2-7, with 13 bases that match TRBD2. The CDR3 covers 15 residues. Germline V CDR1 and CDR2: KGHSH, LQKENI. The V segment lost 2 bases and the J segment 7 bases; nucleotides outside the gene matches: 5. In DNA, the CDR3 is TGTGCCAGCTCACCAGGACTAGCGGGAGCGGAAGAGCAGTACTTC. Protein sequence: CASSPGLAGAEEQYF. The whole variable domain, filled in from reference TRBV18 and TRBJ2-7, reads NAGVMQNPRHLVRRRGQEARLRCSPMKGHSHVYWYRQLPEEGLKFMVYLQKENIIDESGMPKERFSAEFPKEGPSILRIQQVVRGDSAAYFCASSPGLAGAEEQYFGPGTRLTVT.

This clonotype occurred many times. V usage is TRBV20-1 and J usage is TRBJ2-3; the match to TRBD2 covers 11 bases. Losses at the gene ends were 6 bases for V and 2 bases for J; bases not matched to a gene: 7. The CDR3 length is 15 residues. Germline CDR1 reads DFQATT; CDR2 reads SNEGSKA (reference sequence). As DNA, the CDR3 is TGCAGTGCGCAGACTAGCGGGACCCTCACAGATACGCAGTATTTT. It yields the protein CSAQTSGTLTDTQYF.

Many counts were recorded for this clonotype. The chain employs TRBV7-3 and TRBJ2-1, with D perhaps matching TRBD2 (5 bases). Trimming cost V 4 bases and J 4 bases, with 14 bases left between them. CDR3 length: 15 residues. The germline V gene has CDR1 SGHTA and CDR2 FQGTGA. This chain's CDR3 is CASSSDYKAYNEQFF. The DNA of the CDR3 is TGTGCCAGCAGCTCCGACTACAAAGCTTACAATGAGCAGTTCTTC.

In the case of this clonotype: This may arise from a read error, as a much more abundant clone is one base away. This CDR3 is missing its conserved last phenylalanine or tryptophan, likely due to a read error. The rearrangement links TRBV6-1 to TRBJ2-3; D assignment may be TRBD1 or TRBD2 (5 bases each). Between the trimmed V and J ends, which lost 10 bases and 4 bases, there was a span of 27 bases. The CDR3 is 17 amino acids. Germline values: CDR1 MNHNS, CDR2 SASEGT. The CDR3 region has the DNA TGTGCCACATACAACCCGCACGGGCAGGGAGAGGCAGATACGCAGTATTCT. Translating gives CATYNPHGQGEADTQYS.

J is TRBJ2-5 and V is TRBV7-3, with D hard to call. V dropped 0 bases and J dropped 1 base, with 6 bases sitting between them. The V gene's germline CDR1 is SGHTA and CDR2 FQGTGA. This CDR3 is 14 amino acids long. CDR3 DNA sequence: TGTGCCAGCAGCTTAACACGGTCCCAAGAGACCCAGTACTTC. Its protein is CASSLTRSQETQYF.

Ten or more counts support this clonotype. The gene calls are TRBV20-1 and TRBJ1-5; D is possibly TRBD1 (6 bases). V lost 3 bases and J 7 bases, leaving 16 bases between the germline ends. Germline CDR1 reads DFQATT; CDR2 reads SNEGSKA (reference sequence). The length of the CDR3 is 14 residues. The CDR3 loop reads CSARGGPGEQPQHF. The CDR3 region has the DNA TGCAGTGCTAGGGGGGGCCCGGGGGAGCAGCCCCAGCATTTT.

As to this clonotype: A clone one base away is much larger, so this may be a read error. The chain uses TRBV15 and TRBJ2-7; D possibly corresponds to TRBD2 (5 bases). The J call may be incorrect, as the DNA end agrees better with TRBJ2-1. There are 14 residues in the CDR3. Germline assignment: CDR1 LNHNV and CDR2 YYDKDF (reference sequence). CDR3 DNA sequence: TGTGCCACCAGTTCGACAAAGGACTCCTACGAGCAGTTCTTC. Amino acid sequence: CATSSTKDSYEQFF.

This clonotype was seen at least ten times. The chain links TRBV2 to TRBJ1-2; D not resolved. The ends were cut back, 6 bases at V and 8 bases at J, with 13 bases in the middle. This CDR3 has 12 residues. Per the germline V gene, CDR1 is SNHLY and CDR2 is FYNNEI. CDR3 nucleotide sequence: TGTGCCAGCAGGACCGCCAGCCTAGGCTACACCTTC. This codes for CASRTASLGYTF. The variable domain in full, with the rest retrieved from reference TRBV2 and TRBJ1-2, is EPEVTQTPSHQVTQMGQEVILRCVPISNHLYFYWYRQILGQKVEFLVSFYNNEISEKSEIFDDQFSVERPDGSNFTLKIRSTKLEDSAMYFCASRTASLGYTFGSGTRLTVV.

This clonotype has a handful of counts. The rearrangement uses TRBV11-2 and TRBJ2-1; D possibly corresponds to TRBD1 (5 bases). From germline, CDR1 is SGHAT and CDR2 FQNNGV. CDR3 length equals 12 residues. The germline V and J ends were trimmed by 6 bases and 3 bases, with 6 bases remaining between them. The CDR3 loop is CASRTDYNEQFF. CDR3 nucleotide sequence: TGTGCCAGCAGGACAGACTACAATGAGCAGTTCTTC.

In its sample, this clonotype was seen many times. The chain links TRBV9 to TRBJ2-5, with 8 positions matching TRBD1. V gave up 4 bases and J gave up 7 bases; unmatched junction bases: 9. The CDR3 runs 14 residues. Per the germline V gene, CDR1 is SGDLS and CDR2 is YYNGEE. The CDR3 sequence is CASSKDREHRTQYF. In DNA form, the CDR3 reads TGTGCCAGCAGCAAGGACAGGGAGCACAGGACCCAGTACTTC. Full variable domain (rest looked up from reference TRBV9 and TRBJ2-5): DSGVTQTPKHLITATGQRVTLRCSPRSGDLSVYWYQQSLDQGLQFLIQYYNGEERAKGNILERFSAQQFPDLHSELNLSSLELGDSALYFCASSKDREHRTQYFGPGTRLLVL.

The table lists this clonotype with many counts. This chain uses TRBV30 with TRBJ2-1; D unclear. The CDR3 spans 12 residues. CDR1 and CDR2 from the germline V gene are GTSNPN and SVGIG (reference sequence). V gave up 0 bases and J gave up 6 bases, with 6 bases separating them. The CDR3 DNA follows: TGTGCCTGGAGTGTGGATGGCAATGAGCAGTTCTTC. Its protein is CAWSVDGNEQFF.

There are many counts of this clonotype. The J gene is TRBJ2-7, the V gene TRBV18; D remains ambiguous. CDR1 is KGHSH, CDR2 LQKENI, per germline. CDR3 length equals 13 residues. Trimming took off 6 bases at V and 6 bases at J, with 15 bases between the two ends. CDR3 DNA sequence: TGTGCCAGCTCCCCCGACATATTTGGCGAGCAGTACTTC. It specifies CASSPDIFGEQYF.

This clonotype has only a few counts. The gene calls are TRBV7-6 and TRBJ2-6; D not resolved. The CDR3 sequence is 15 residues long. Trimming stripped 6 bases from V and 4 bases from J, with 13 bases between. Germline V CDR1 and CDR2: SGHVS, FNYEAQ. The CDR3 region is CASSLQAGGANVLTF. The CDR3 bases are TGTGCCAGCAGTCTCCAGGCCGGAGGGGCCAACGTCCTGACTTTC.